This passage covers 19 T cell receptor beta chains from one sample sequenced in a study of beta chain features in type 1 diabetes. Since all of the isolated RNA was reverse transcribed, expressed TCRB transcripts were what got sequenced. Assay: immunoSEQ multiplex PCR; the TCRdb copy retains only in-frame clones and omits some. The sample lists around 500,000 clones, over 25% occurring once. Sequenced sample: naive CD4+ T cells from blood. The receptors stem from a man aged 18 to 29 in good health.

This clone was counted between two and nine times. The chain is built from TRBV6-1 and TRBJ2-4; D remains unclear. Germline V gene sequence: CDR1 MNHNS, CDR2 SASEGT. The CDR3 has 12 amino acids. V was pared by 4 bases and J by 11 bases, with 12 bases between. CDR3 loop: CASSVAETLQYF. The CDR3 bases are TGTGCCAGCAGTGTAGCCGAAACTCTTCAGTACTTC.

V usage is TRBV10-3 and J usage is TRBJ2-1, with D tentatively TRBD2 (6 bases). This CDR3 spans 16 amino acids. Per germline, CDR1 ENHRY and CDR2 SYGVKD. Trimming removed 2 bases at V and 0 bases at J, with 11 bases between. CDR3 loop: CAISEGGGRSYNEQFF. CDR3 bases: TGTGCCATCAGTGAGGGGGGAGGACGCTCCTACAATGAGCAGTTCTTC.

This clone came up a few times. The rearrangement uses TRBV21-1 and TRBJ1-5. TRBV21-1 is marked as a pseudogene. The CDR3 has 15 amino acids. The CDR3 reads CASSKRGGPDQPQHF. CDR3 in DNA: TGTGCCAGCAGCAAAAGGGGGGGGCCTGATCAGCCCCAGCATTTT.

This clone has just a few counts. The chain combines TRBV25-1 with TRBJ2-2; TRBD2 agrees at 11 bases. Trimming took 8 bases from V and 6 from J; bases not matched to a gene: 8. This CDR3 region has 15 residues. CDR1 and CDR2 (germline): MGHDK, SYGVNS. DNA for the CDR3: TGTGCCAGCTCCCGGCTAGCGGGAGGCTCCGGGGAGCTGTTTTTT. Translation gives CASSRLAGGSGELFF.

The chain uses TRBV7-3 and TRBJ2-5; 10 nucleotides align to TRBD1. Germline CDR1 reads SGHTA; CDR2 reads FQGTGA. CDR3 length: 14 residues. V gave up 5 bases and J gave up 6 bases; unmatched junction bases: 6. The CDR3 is CASSRDRGFQTQYF. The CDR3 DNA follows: TGTGCCAGCAGCCGGGACAGGGGATTCCAGACCCAGTACTTC.

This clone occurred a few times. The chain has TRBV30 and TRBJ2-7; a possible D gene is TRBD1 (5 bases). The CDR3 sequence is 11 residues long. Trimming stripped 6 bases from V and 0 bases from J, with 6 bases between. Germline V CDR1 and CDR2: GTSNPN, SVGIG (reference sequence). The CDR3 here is CACDSSYEQYF. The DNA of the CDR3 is TGTGCCTGTGACAGCTCCTACGAGCAGTACTTC.

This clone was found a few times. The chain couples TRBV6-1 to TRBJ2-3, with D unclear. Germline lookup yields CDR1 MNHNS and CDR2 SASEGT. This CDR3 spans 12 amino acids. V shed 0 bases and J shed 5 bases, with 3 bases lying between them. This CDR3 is CASSEAGDTQYF. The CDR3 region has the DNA TGTGCCAGCAGTGAAGCTGGAGATACGCAGTATTTT.

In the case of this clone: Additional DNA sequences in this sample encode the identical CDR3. The CDR3 region has the DNA TGTGCCAGCAGCCGGAACTACAATGAGCAGTTCTTC. Translation: CASSRNYNEQFF. The J gene is TRBJ2-1, the V gene TRBV14; D is uncertain. This CDR3 has 12 amino acids. Per the germline V gene, CDR1 is SGHDN and CDR2 is FVKESK. Trimming pared 4 bases from V and 3 bases from J, leaving 4 bases between.

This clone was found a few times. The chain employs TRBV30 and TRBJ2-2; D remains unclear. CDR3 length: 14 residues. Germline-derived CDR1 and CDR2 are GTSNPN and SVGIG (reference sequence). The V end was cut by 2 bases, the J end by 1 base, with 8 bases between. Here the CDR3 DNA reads TGTGCCTGGAGTACCCGGCGGAACACCGGGGAGCTGTTTTTT. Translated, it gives CAWSTRRNTGELFF.

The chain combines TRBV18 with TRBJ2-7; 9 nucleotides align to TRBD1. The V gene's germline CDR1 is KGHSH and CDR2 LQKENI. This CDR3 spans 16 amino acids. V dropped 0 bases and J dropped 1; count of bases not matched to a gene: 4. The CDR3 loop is CASSPPWGTGSYEQYF. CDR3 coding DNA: TGTGCCAGCTCACCACCGTGGGGGACAGGGTCCTACGAGCAGTACTTC.

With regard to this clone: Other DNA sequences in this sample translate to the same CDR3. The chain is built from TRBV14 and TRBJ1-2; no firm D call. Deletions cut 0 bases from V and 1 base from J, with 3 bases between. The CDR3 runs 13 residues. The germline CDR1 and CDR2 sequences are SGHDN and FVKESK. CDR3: CASSQDNNYGYTF. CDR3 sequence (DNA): TGTGCCAGCAGCCAAGATAATAACTATGGCTACACCTTC.

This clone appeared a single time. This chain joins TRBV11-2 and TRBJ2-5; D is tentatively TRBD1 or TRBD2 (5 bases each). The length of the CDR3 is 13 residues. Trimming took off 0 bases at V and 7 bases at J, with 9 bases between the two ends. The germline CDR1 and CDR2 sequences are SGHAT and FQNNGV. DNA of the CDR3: TGTGCCAGCAGCTTAGAAGTGAGGGGGACCCAGTACTTC. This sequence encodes CASSLEVRGTQYF.

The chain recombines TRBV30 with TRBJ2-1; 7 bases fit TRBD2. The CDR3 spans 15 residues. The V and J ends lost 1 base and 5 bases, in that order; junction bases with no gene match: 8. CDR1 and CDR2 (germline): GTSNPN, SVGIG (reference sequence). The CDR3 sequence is CAWSASGNHDNEQFF. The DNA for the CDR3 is TGTGCCTGGAGTGCCAGCGGGAACCACGACAATGAGCAGTTCTTC.

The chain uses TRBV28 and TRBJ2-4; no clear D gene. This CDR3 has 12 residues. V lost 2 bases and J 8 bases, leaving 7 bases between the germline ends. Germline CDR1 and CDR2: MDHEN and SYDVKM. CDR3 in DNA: TGTGCCAGCAGTTTAACGCAAGACATTCAGTACTTC. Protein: CASSLTQDIQYF.

CDR3 region: CASSYRLANYNEQFF. The CDR3 bases are TGTGCCAGCAGTTACCGACTAGCGAATTACAATGAGCAGTTCTTC. This chain links TRBV7-8 with TRBJ2-1; 8 nucleotides align to TRBD2. The V and J ends lost 6 bases and 4 bases, in that order; junction bases with no gene match: 8. Germline CDR1 SGHVS, CDR2 FQNEAQ. This CDR3 is built from 15 residues.

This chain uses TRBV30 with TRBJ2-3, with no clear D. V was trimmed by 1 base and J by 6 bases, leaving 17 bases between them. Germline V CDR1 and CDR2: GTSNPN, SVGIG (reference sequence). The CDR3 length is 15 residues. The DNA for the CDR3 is TGTGCCTGGAGTGAAGGAAGCAGGTTAGGGGATACGCAGTATTTT. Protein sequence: CAWSEGSRLGDTQYF.

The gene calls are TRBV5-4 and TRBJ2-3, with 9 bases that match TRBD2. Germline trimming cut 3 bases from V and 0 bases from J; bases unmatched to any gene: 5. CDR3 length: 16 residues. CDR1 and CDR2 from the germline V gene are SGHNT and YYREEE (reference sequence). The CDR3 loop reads CASSSRLAASTDTQYF. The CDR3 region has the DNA TGTGCCAGCAGCTCAAGACTAGCGGCAAGCACAGATACGCAGTATTTT.

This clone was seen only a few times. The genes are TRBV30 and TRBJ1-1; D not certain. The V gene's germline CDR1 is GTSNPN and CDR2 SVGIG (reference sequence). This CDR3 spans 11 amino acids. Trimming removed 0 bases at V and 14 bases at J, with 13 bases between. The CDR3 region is CAWSVAAKTFF. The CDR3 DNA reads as TGTGCCTGGAGTGTGGCGGCTAAGACCTTCTTT.

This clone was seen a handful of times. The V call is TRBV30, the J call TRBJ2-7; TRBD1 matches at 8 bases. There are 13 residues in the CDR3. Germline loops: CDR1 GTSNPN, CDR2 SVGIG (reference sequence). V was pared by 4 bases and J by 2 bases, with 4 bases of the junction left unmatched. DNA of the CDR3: TGTGCCTGGATGCGGGACAGGACCTACGAGCAGTACTTC. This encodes CAWMRDRTYEQYF.